Below, 18 T cell receptor beta chains from the same sample are listed, as sequenced in a study of T cells in Graves' hyperthyroidism and ophthalmopathy. There were TCR beta CDR3 regions amplified from RNA transcripts. First-round RT-PCR targeting the TCR CDR3 was performed with the HTBI primer set. TCRdb fed the multiplex PCR reads into MiXCR, producing one record per CDR3 protein. The sample has around 660,000 distinct CDR3 sequences; less than 45% are singletons. The specimen was peripheral blood or thyroid tissue (not recorded which). Receptors originate from an adult man with Graves' disease, either hyperthyroidism or ophthalmopathy (not recorded which).

The V gene is TRBV6-5, the J gene TRBJ1-5; tentatively, D is TRBD1 (5 bases). CDR3 length equals 15 residues. Germline V gene data show CDR1 as MNHEY and CDR2 as SVGAGI. The germline V and J ends were trimmed by 2 bases and 2 bases, with 10 bases remaining between them. The CDR3 here is CASSYVWGGNQPQHF. Written as DNA, the CDR3 is TGTGCCAGCAGTTACGTCTGGGGGGGCAATCAGCCCCAGCATTTT.

The V and J genes are TRBV7-6 and TRBJ1-1; the D gene is possibly TRBD1 (6 bases). The CDR3 sequence is 15 residues long. Trimming took 1 base from V and 7 from J, leaving 16 bases between them. Per germline, CDR1 SGHVS and CDR2 FNYEAQ. As DNA, the CDR3 is TGTGCCAGCAGCTTAGAAGCGGGGGGGACATTTGAAGCTTTCTTT. Translated: CASSLEAGGTFEAFF.

This clonotype was picked up one time. The chain uses TRBV25-1 and TRBJ1-6; TRBD1 might be the D (6 bases). V lost 6 bases, J lost 7 bases, and 13 bases lay in between. Germline CDR1 is MGHDK and CDR2 is SYGVNS. The CDR3 length is 14 residues. As DNA, the CDR3 is TGTGCCAGCAGGACACAGGGCCTCAATTCACCCCTCCACTTT. Translated: CASRTQGLNSPLHF.

The chain links TRBV12-3 or TRBV12-4 to TRBJ2-5, with D maybe TRBD1 (6 bases). Trimming left V 2 bases short and J 2 bases short, with 12 bases between. CDR3 length equals 15 residues. DNA of the CDR3: TGTGCCAGCAGTTTATCGGCAGGGGCACAAGAGACCCAGTACTTC. It specifies CASSLSAGAQETQYF.

In the case of this clonotype: Germline and junction disagree at one end, which may indicate a read error. The rearrangement links TRBV29-1 to TRBJ1-2; 7 bases line up with TRBD1. This CDR3 comprises 15 residues. Germline V gives CDR1 SQVTM, CDR2 ANQGSEA. DNA for the CDR3: TGTGCCTGGAGCCACTCGGACAGGCCTAACTATGGCTACACCTTC. Translation gives CAWSHSDRPNYGYTF.

The J gene is TRBJ1-2, the V gene TRBV29-1, with D possibly being TRBD1 (5 bases). The ends were cut back, 8 bases at V and 4 bases at J, with 17 bases in the middle. This CDR3 is built from 13 residues. The germline V gene encodes CDR1 SQVTM and CDR2 ANQGSEA. CDR3 residues: CSIELVGTYGYTF. CDR3 nucleotides: TGCAGCATCGAGTTGGTGGGGACCTATGGCTACACCTTC.

There are a few counts of this clonotype. The J gene is TRBJ2-2, the V gene TRBV9, with D uncertain. The CDR3 sequence is 16 residues long. CDR1 is SGDLS, CDR2 YYNGEE, per germline. The V end lost 0 bases, the J end lost 2 bases, and 11 bases lay between the germline ends. CDR3 coding DNA: TGTGCCAGCAGCGTAGTCAGCAGGCCTAACACCGGGGAGCTGTTTTTT. Its protein is CASSVVSRPNTGELFF.

The chain uses TRBV7-9 and TRBJ2-2; 7 nucleotides line up with TRBD1. Germline V CDR1 and CDR2: SEHNR, FQNEAQ (reference sequence). This CDR3 spans 15 amino acids. Trimming at V came to 11 bases and at J to 4 bases, leaving 13 bases not matched to a gene. The CDR3 DNA sequence: TGTGCCTGGAGCGAAAGGGGGCGCGGCACCGGGGAGCTGTTTTTT. Translating it yields CAWSERGRGTGELFF.

V usage is TRBV5-1 and J usage is TRBJ2-5; TRBD1 might be the D (6 bases). Trimming left V 0 bases short and J 5 bases short, with 14 bases between. This CDR3 has 15 amino acids. CDR1 SGHRS and CDR2 YFSETQ come from the germline V gene. The CDR3 region has the DNA TGCGCCAGCAGCTTGGAGGCAGGGGTGGTGGAGACCCAGTACTTC. Translating gives CASSLEAGVVETQYF. Combining the CDR3 with reference TRBV5-1 and TRBJ2-5 gives the whole variable domain KAGVTQTPRYLIKTRGQQVTLSCSPISGHRSVSWYQQTPGQGLQFLFEYFSETQRNKGNFPGRFSGRQFSNSRSEMNVSTLELGDSALYLCASSLEAGVVETQYFGPGTRLLVL.

This clonotype was recorded a few times. The rearrangement links TRBV7-9 to TRBJ2-7; D remains unclear. The CDR3 is 14 amino acids. V shed 2 bases and J shed 2 bases, with 10 bases lying between them. CDR1 and CDR2 from the germline V gene are SEHNR and FQNEAQ (reference sequence). In DNA, the CDR3 is TGTGCCAGCAGCTTACCTGGACCGACCTACGAGCAGTACTTC. As protein: CASSLPGPTYEQYF.

The chain links TRBV15 to TRBJ1-3; TRBD1 might be the D (6 bases). The germline V and J ends were trimmed by 6 bases and 5 bases, with 11 bases remaining between them. The CDR3 has 13 residues. Per germline, CDR1 LNHNV and CDR2 YYDKDF (reference sequence). For the CDR3, the DNA is TGTGCCACCAGTCCCCGGGACAGAAACACCATATATTTT. It encodes CATSPRDRNTIYF. Based on the CDR3 plus reference TRBV15 and TRBJ1-3, the full variable domain is DAMVIQNPRYQVTQFGKPVTLSCSQTLNHNVMYWYQQKSSQAPKLLFHYYDKDFNNEADTPDNFQSRRPNTSFCFLDIRSPGLGDTAMYLCATSPRDRNTIYFGEGSWLTVV.

This clonotype came up a few times. J is TRBJ1-5 and V is TRBV28, with 10 bases fitting TRBD1. Germline V gene sequence: CDR1 MDHEN, CDR2 SYDVKM. The CDR3 loop spans 15 amino acids. V gave up 2 bases and J gave up 7 bases; unmatched junction bases: 5. The CDR3 bases are TGTGCCAGCAGTTTAGGTGGGACAGGGGACCAGCCCCAGCATTTT. It yields the protein CASSLGGTGDQPQHF.

This chain joins TRBV7-8 and TRBJ1-6, with D maybe TRBD1 (5 bases). V was trimmed by 1 base and J by 13 bases, leaving 11 bases between them. Germline CDR1 SGHVS, CDR2 FQNEAQ. The length of the CDR3 is 13 residues. The CDR3 coding sequence is TGTGCCAGCAGCTTAGGGACATCTCAGCCCCTCCACTTT. Amino acid sequence: CASSLGTSQPLHF.

This clonotype was recorded only once. V usage is TRBV20-1 and J usage is TRBJ2-3; perhaps TRBD2 as D (5 bases). V lost 1 base and J lost 11, with 16 bases in between. CDR3 length: 13 residues. Germline V gives CDR1 DFQATT, CDR2 SNEGSKA (reference sequence). CDR3: CSARVEGTNEQYF. CDR3 in DNA: TGCAGTGCTAGAGTCGAGGGAACGAATGAGCAGTATTTT.

This clonotype was recorded once. This rearrangement joins TRBV11-3 to TRBJ2-2, with a tentative D call TRBD1 (6 bases). This CDR3 region has 17 residues. V lost 5 bases and J 1 base, leaving 17 bases between the germline ends. Per germline, CDR1 SGHNT and CDR2 YENEEA. CDR3: CASSPGEGQLNTGELFF. In DNA, the CDR3 is TGTGCCAGCAGCCCTGGTGAGGGACAACTGAACACCGGGGAGCTGTTTTTT.

Details on this clonotype: Its ends do not fully match the called genes, so a read error is possible. The chain joins TRBV7-7 to TRBJ1-4; D is unclear. Germline loops: CDR1 SSHAT, CDR2 FNYEAQ (reference sequence). The length of the CDR3 is 13 residues. DNA of the CDR3: TGTGCTAGCAGGCCGCTGGGTCGCGGGAAACTGTTTTTT. This gives the protein CASRPLGRGKLFF.

The table lists this clonotype with many counts. The chain recombines TRBV2 with TRBJ1-4; 9 bases match TRBD1. The trim removed 8 bases at V and 5 bases at J, leaving 3 bases unmatched. Germline CDR1 SNHLY, CDR2 FYNNEI. CDR3 size: 13 residues. The CDR3 sequence is CASSGTGNEKLFF. Written as DNA, the CDR3 is TGTGCCAGCTCCGGGACAGGGAATGAAAAACTGTTTTTT.

The rearrangement uses TRBV11-1 and TRBJ1-1, with a weak D call TRBD1 (6 bases). Deletions cut 6 bases from V and 0 bases from J, with 17 bases between. Germline CDR1 is SGHAT and CDR2 is FQDESV (reference sequence). The CDR3 is 16 residues long. Here the CDR3 reads CASSARRDTMNTEAFF. CDR3 nucleotides: TGTGCCAGCAGTGCTAGAAGGGACACAATGAACACTGAAGCTTTCTTT.